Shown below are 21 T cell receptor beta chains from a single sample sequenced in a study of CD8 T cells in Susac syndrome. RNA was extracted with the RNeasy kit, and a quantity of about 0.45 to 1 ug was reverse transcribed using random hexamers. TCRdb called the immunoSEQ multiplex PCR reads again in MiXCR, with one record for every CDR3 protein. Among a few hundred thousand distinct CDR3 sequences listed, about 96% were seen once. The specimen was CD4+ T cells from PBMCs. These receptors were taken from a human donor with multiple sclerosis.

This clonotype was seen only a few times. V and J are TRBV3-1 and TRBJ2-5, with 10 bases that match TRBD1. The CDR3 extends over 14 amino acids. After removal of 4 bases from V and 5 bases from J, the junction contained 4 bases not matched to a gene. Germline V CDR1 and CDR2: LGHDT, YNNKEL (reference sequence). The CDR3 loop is CASSRDRGRETQYF. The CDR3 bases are TGTGCCAGCAGCCGGGACAGGGGACGGGAGACCCAGTACTTC.

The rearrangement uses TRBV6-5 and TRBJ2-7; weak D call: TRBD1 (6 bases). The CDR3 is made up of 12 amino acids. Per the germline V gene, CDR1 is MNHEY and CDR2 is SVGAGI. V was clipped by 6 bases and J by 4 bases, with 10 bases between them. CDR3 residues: CASRTTGYEQYF. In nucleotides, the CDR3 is TGTGCCAGCAGAACCACAGGGTACGAGCAGTACTTC.

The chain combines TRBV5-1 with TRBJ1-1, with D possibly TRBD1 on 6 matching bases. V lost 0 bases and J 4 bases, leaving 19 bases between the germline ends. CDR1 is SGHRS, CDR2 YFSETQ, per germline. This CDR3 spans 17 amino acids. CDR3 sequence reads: CASSLESYGGLSTEAFF. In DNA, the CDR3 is TGCGCCAGCAGCTTGGAATCTTACGGGGGCCTCAGCACTGAAGCTTTCTTT.

CDR3 DNA sequence: TGTGCCAGCAGCCACCCGGCTAGCGAGCCGCAAGAGACCCAGTACTTC. This gives the protein CASSHPASEPQETQYF. The V gene is TRBV7-2, the J gene TRBJ2-5; possibly TRBD2 for D (6 bases). Germline V CDR1 and CDR2: SGHTA, FQGNSA. The V gene lost 5 bases and the J gene lost 2 bases, with 18 bases spanning the gap. CDR3 size: 16 residues.

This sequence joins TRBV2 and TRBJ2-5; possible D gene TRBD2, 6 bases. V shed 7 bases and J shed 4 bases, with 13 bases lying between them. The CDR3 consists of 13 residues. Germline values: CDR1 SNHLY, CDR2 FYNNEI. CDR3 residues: CASTPWRGETQYF. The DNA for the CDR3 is TGTGCCAGCACACCCTGGAGGGGAGAGACCCAGTACTTC.

CDR3 nucleotide sequence: TGCGCCAGCAGCTATCAAGGCACAAGCACAGATACGCAGTATTTT. Protein sequence: CASSYQGTSTDTQYF. The chain is built from TRBV5-1 and TRBJ2-3; D is unclear. CDR1 is SGHRS, CDR2 YFSETQ, per germline. The CDR3 runs to 15 residues. Trimming cost V 3 bases and J 0 bases, with 11 bases left between them.

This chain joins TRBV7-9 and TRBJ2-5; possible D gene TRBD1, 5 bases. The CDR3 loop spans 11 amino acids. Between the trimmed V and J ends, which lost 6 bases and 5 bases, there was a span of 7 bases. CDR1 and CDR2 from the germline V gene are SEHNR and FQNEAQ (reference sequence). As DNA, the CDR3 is TGTGCCAGCAGGGCAGGGGAGACCCAGTACTTC. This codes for CASRAGETQYF.

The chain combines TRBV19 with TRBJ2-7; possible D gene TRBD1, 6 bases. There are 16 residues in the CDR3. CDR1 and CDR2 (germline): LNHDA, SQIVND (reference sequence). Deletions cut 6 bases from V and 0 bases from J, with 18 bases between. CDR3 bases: TGTGCCAGTAGGACATCAGGGGTTACAAGCTCCTACGAGCAGTACTTC. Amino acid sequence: CASRTSGVTSSYEQYF.

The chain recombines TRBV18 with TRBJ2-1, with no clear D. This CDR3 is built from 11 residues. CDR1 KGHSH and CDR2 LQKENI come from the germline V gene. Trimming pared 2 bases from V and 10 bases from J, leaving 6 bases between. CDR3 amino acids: CASSPSWEQFF. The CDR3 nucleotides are TGTGCCAGCTCACCATCATGGGAGCAGTTCTTC.

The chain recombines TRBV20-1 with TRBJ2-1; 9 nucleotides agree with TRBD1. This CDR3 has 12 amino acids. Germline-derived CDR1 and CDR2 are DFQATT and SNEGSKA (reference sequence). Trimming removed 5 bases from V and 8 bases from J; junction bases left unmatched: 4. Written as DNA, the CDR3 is TGCAGTGCTGCCCGGACAGGGGATGAGCAGTTCTTC. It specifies CSAARTGDEQFF.

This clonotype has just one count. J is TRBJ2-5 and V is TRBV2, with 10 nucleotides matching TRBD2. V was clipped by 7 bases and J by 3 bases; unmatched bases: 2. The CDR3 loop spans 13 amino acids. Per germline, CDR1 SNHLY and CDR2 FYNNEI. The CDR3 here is CASTLAGEETQYF. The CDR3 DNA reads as TGTGCCAGCACCCTAGCGGGAGAAGAGACCCAGTACTTC.

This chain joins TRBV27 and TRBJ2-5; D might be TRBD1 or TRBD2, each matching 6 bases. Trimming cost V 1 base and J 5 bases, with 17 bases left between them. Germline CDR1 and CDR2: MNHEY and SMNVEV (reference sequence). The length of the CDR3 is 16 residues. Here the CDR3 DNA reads TGTGCCAGCAGTTTATGGGGGGCGCGTTCAGCCGAGACCCAGTACTTC. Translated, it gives CASSLWGARSAETQYF.

The DNA of the CDR3 is TGTGCCAGCAGTTTATTACCGGGACAGGGTTCGAATGAGCAGTTCTTC. It is translated as CASSLLPGQGSNEQFF. The chain uses TRBV28 and TRBJ2-1; 9 positions match TRBD1. With V trimmed by 1 base and J by 7 bases, 8 bases remained unmatched. From germline, CDR1 is MDHEN and CDR2 SYDVKM. The CDR3 runs to 16 residues.

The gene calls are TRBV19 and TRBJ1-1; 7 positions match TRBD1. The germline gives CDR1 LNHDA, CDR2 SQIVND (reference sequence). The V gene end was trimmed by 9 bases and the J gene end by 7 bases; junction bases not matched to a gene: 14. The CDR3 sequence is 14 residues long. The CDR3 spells CASSIQGVGGEAFF. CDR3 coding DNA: TGTGCCAGCTCAATCCAGGGGGTCGGTGGTGAAGCTTTCTTT.

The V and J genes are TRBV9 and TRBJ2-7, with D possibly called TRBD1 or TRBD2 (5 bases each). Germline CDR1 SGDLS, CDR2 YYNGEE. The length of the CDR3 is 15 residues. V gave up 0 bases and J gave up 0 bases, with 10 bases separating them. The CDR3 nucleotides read TGTGCCAGCAGCGTAGGACAGACTACCTCCTACGAGCAGTACTTC. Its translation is CASSVGQTTSYEQYF.

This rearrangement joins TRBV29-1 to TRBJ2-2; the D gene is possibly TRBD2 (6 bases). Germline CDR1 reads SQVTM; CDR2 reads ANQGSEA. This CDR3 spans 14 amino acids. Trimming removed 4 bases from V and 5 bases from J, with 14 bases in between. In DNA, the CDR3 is TGCAGCGTTGGTGGGCGGGGACGTACCGGGGAGCTGTTTTTT. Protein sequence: CSVGGRGRTGELFF.

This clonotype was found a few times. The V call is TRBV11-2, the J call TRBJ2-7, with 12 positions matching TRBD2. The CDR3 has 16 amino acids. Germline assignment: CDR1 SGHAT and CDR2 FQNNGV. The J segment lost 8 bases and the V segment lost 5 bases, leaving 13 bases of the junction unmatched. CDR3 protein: CASSGAASGRAKQQYF. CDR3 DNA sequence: TGTGCCAGCAGCGGCGCTGCTAGCGGGAGGGCCAAACAGCAGTACTTC.

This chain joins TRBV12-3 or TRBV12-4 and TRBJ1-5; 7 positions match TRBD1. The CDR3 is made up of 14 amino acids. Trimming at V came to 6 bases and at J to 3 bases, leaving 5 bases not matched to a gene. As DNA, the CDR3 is TGTGCCAGCAGGCAGGGGGTCGACAATCAGCCCCAGCATTTT. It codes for CASRQGVDNQPQHF.

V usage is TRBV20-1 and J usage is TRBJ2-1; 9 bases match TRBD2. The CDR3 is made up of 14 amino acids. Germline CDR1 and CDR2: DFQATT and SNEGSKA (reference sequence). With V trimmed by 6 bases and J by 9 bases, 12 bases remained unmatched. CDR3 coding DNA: TGCAGTGCACCGCGGCGGGAGGGCCAAGGTGAGCAGTTCTTC. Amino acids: CSAPRREGQGEQFF.

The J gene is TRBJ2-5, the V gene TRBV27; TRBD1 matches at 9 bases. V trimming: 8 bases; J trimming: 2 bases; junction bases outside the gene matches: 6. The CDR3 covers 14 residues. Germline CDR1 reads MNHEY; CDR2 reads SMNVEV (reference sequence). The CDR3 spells CASGIQGAQETQYF. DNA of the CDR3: TGTGCCAGCGGAATACAGGGGGCGCAAGAGACCCAGTACTTC.

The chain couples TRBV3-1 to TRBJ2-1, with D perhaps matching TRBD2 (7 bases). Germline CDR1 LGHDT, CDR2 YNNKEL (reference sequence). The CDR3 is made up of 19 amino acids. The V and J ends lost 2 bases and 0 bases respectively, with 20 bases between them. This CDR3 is CASSQFRRGRGDSYNEQFF. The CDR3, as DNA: TGTGCCAGCAGCCAATTCCGGAGGGGGAGGGGGGACTCCTACAATGAGCAGTTCTTC.